Reported below is one T cell receptor (beta chain). Its antigen remains unknown. TCRdb keeps only in-frame clones here, not all; method: immunoSEQ multiplex PCR. The sample has a few million clones, approximately 90% seen once; the top ten hold around 0.35%. Donation came from healthy HIV-negative adults that had no recent acute infections or vaccinations. The data originate from a study of shared clonotypes between healthy human individuals. Findings of the study overall: Non-shared clonotypes displayed generation probabilities falling below those of clonotypes present in all four donors. Clonotype sharing across a few donors was observed for roughly 5% of naive CD4 clonotypes. Larger estimated richness was generally recorded for naive subsets relative to memory subsets.

With V trimmed by 0 bases and J by 7 bases, 8 bases remained unmatched. This CDR3 is built from 16 residues. From germline, CDR1 is SQVTM and CDR2 ANQGSEA. What was sequenced was naive CD4+ T cells from PBMCs. Subset: CD45RA+ positively selected. The receptor comes from a man between 18 and 35 years old in good health. Some clones in this sample may be carry-over from other donors' samples. V is TRBV29-1 and J is TRBJ2-1, with 11 bases matching TRBD1. The CDR3 here is CSVEDRFGTGGNEQFF. Written as DNA, the CDR3 is TGCAGCGTTGAAGATCGCTTCGGGACAGGGGGTAATGAGCAGTTCTTC.